These T cell receptor beta chains were read from a single sample in a study of cytomegalovirus exposure and HLA in healthy donors. Data came from immunoSEQ multiplex PCR; TCRdb stores just in-frame clones and leaves some out. Here the sample spans more than 90,000 clones, almost 70% being singletons. The specimen sequenced was PBMCs. The origin of the receptors is a man aged 25-45 years in good health and CMV-seropositive. CDR3s include the opening cysteine and the closing phenylalanine or tryptophan. Each record gives: J gene, D gene, clone size, V gene, CDR3 protein, CDR3 DNA. The D gene is left open where the match is weak. For some rows the clone size is stated as once, few or many, or as a class when expanded; others skip it.

TRBJ1-5	NA	NA	TRBV6-1	CASSGDNQPQHF	TGTGCCAGCAGTGGAGACAATCAGCCCCAGCATTTT
TRBJ2-7	TRBD2	NA	TRBV4-1	CASSQDRVAGAPSEWEQYF	TGCGCCAGCAGCCAAGATAGAGTAGCGGGGGCCCCCTCGGAGTGGGAGCAGTACTTC
TRBJ2-7	TRBD1	NA	TRBV2	CASSFWTGAYEQYF	TGTGCCAGCAGTTTTTGGACAGGGGCATACGAGCAGTACTTC
TRBJ1-4	NA	NA	TRBV2	CASGARTATNEKLFF	TGTGCCAGTGGGGCTCGCACTGCAACTAATGAAAAACTGTTTTTT
TRBJ1-5	NA	NA	TRBV5-1	CASSLNSNQPQHF	TGCGCCAGCAGCCTTAATAGCAATCAGCCCCAGCATTTT
TRBJ1-2	TRBD1	NA	TRBV29-1	CSVEDLNRRGRGDGYTF	TGCAGCGTTGAAGATCTTAACCGCAGGGGGCGCGGAGATGGCTACACCTTC
TRBJ2-2	TRBD1	NA	TRBV7-7	CASSLEGTGGSGELFF	TGTGCTAGCAGCTTAGAAGGGACAGGGGGGTCCGGGGAGCTGTTTTTT
TRBJ1-1	NA	NA	TRBV19	CASNTRELWGTEAFF	TGTGCCAGTAATACGAGGGAACTATGGGGCACTGAAGCTTTCTTT
TRBJ2-1	TRBD2	NA	TRBV19	CASRTGLAGVYNEQFF	TGTGCCAGTAGGACGGGACTAGCGGGGGTCTACAATGAGCAGTTCTTC
TRBJ2-7	NA	NA	TRBV18	CASSPGGSYEQYF	TGTGCCAGCTCACCGGGAGGCTCCTACGAGCAGTACTTC
TRBJ1-2	NA	NA	TRBV7-2	CASSLVRGGNYGYTF	TGTGCCAGCAGCTTAGTCCGGGGGGGCAACTATGGCTACACCTTC
TRBJ1-2	NA	NA	TRBV6-1	CASSEKERGYTF	TGTGCCAGCAGTGAAAAGGAGCGGGGCTACACCTTC
TRBJ1-2	TRBD1	NA	TRBV6-1	CASSAEPGTAAYGYTF	TGTGCCAGCAGTGCCGAACCCGGGACAGCAGCCTATGGCTACACCTTC
TRBJ2-5	TRBD1	NA	TRBV11-3	CASSRTGSVQETQYF	TGTGCCAGCAGCCGGACAGGGAGTGTCCAAGAGACCCAGTACTTC
TRBJ1-1	NA	NA	TRBV30	CAWSVTVNTEAFF	TGTGCCTGGAGTGTGACTGTGAACACTGAAGCTTTCTTT
TRBJ1-5	NA	NA	TRBV15	CATSRTFTSGTINQPQHF	TGTGCCACCAGCAGGACCTTTACTTCCGGGACAATTAATCAGCCCCAGCATTTT
TRBJ1-4	NA	NA	TRBV19	CASSIGGEKLFF	TGTGCCAGTAGTATCGGAGGCGAAAAACTGTTTTTT
TRBJ1-2	TRBD1	NA	TRBV19	CASSSRTGYGYTF	TGTGCCAGTAGTAGTCGGACAGGGTATGGCTACACCTTC
TRBJ2-5	NA	NA	TRBV5-1	CASSLHREETQYF	TGCGCCAGCAGCTTGCACAGGGAAGAGACCCAGTACTTC
TRBJ2-7	NA	once	TRBV6-1	CASSYEQYF	TGTGCCAGTTCATACGAGCAGTACTTC
TRBJ2-6	NA	NA	TRBV12-5	CASGLYEEMLPPGANVLTF	TGTGCTAGTGGTTTGTATGAGGAGATGTTACCCCCTGGGGCCAACGTCCTGACTTTC
TRBJ1-2	NA	once	TRBV27	CASSLFGRAYYGYTF	TGTGCCAGCAGTTTATTCGGCAGGGCCTACTATGGCTACACCTTC
TRBJ1-2	TRBD1	NA	TRBV5-1	CASSLEDRLYGYTF	TGCGCCAGCAGCTTGGAGGACAGGTTGTATGGCTACACCTTC
TRBJ1-6	TRBD1	NA	TRBV14	CASSLGTVSSYNSPLHF	TGTGCCAGCAGCCTAGGGACAGTGAGCTCCTATAATTCACCCCTCCACTTT
TRBJ2-3	TRBD1	few	TRBV7-8	CASSSGQGADTQYF	TGTGCCAGCAGCTCGGGACAGGGGGCAGATACGCAGTATTTT
TRBJ2-7	TRBD1	NA	TRBV27	CASSFMDRTYEQYF	TGTGCCAGCAGTTTCATGGACAGGACCTACGAGCAGTACTTC
TRBJ1-5	NA	NA	TRBV9	CASSVGGGESNQPQHF	TGTGCCAGCAGCGTGGGAGGGGGGGAGAGCAATCAGCCCCAGCATTTT
TRBJ2-1	TRBD2	NA	TRBV7-2	CASSLMGGSVSNEQFF	TGTGCCAGCAGCTTAATGGGCGGGAGTGTCTCCAATGAGCAGTTCTTC
TRBJ2-5	NA	once	TRBV6-5	CASTFLGLQETQYF	TGTGCCAGCACCTTTTTGGGACTGCAAGAGACCCAGTACTTC
TRBJ1-2	NA	NA	TRBV6-4	CASRETGHSSGYTF	TGTGCCAGCAGAGAGACGGGACATTCATCGGGCTACACCTTC
TRBJ1-1	NA	few	TRBV10-2	CASTFSLEAFF	TGCGCCAGCACCTTCAGTTTAGAAGCTTTCTTT
TRBJ1-2	NA	NA	TRBV2	CASSFLQGPLGYTF	TGTGCCAGCAGCTTCCTACAGGGACCTCTCGGCTACACCTTC
TRBJ1-1	TRBD1	NA	TRBV30	CAWSGLGQATREDTEAFF	TGTGCCTGGAGCGGGCTTGGACAGGCGACCCGGGAAGACACTGAAGCTTTCTTT